This entry lists 29 T cell receptor beta chains sequenced from one sample in a study of blood T cell repertoires in COVID-19 (dated by TCRdb to the early 2020s). Library preparation was by the immunoSEQ multiplex PCR assay. TCRdb re-hosts the immuneACCESS table, in-frame sequences only. Its copies lack some clones; in the studies checked, an unresolved V gene accounts for under half of them, and the cause for the rest is not known. The sample yields about 180,000 clones; roughly four fifths were counted once. Together, the top ten hold 7.6% of the sample. Input material: peripheral blood. The receptors come from a woman aged 70 to 79 with COVID-19, enrolled during active disease.

This chain joins TRBV19 and TRBJ2-3; 11 positions agree with TRBD2. The ends lost 8 bases at V and 5 bases at J; junction bases unmatched: 3. Germline values: CDR1 LNHDA, CDR2 SQIVND (reference sequence). The CDR3 runs to 13 residues. CDR3 protein: CASLLAGEDTQYF. The DNA for the CDR3 is TGTGCCAGTTTACTAGCGGGAGAAGATACGCAGTATTTT.

The chain recombines TRBV29-1 with TRBJ1-1; no firm D call. Germline-derived CDR1 and CDR2 are SQVTM and ANQGSEA. The V end lost 4 bases, the J end lost 4 bases, and 7 bases lay between the germline ends. The CDR3 sequence is 11 residues long. CDR3 in amino acids: CSVVLGTEAFF. CDR3 bases: TGCAGCGTTGTACTAGGCACTGAAGCTTTCTTT.

The chain joins TRBV18 to TRBJ1-1; 7 bases are shared with TRBD1. V lost 2 bases and J lost 3; bases outside the gene matches: 6. CDR1 and CDR2 from the germline V gene are KGHSH and LQKENI. The CDR3 spans 15 residues. The CDR3 DNA reads as TGTGCCAGCTCACCATTTACAGGGGTCGACACTGAAGCTTTCTTT. Translation: CASSPFTGVDTEAFF.

V is TRBV5-4 and J is TRBJ2-2, with TRBD1 matching 8 bases. Germline V gene sequence: CDR1 SGHNT, CDR2 YYREEE (reference sequence). CDR3 size: 14 residues. Trimming at V came to 6 bases and at J to 4 bases, leaving 5 bases not matched to a gene. CDR3 amino acids: CASTQTGATGELFF. CDR3 nucleotide sequence: TGTGCCAGCACCCAGACAGGGGCCACCGGGGAGCTGTTTTTT.

The chain has TRBV21-1 and TRBJ2-7; the table's D call TRBD2 went unverified against the DNA. TRBV21-1 is a documented pseudogene. The CDR3 is made up of 18 amino acids. Written as DNA, the CDR3 is TGTGCCAGCAGCAAGTCCGCGAGCCTTCCCCTCTTCCTCTACGAGCAGTACTTC. Protein product: CASSKSASLPLFLYEQYF.

The chain carries TRBV7-2 and TRBJ2-1; D might be TRBD2 (6 bases). The germline V and J ends were trimmed by 1 base and 6 bases, with 7 bases remaining between them. The germline V gene has CDR1 SGHTA and CDR2 FQGNSA. This CDR3 spans 13 amino acids. The CDR3 protein is CASSLGLVNEQFF. For the CDR3, the DNA is TGTGCCAGCAGCTTAGGACTAGTCAATGAGCAGTTCTTC.

The chain joins TRBV10-3 to TRBJ2-5, with 9 bases lining up with TRBD2. There are 13 residues in the CDR3. Germline V lookup: CDR1 ENHRY, CDR2 SYGVKD. Losses at the gene ends were 10 bases for V and 4 bases for J; bases not matched to a gene: 7. CDR3 region: CATAGGATETQYF. CDR3 bases: TGTGCCACCGCGGGAGGGGCTACAGAGACCCAGTACTTC.

Only one count was recorded for this clone. The chain carries TRBV13 and TRBJ2-6; no clear D. The CDR3 has 16 residues. Germline lookup yields CDR1 PRHDT and CDR2 FYEKMQ (reference sequence). V lost 2 bases, J lost 1 base, and 9 bases lay in between. CDR3 in DNA: TGTGCCAGCAGCTTAACCAAGCGTTCTGGGGCCAACGTCCTGACTTTC. Translated: CASSLTKRSGANVLTF.

This chain uses TRBV5-5 with TRBJ2-7; 7 bases fit TRBD1. J gave up 2 bases and V 4 bases, and 6 bases lay outside the gene matches. The CDR3 is made up of 14 amino acids. CDR1 is SGHKS, CDR2 YYEKEE, per germline (reference sequence). CDR3 amino acids: CASSLGQPPYEQYF. For the CDR3, the DNA is TGTGCCAGCAGCCTGGGACAGCCACCCTACGAGCAGTACTTC.

J is TRBJ1-6 and V is TRBV18, with 11 bases matching TRBD1. Germline CDR1 is KGHSH and CDR2 is LQKENI. Unmatched junction bases numbered 8, after V lost 6 bases and J lost 10 bases. The CDR3 is 15 residues long. CDR3 loop: CASSLSGTGGSPLHF. Written as DNA, the CDR3 is TGTGCCAGCTCGCTTTCCGGGACAGGGGGATCACCCCTCCACTTT. The entire variable domain, with the rest obtained from reference TRBV18 and TRBJ1-6, is as follows: NAGVMQNPRHLVRRRGQEARLRCSPMKGHSHVYWYRQLPEEGLKFMVYLQKENIIDESGMPKERFSAEFPKEGPSILRIQQVVRGDSAAYFCASSLSGTGGSPLHFGNGTRLTVT.

V gene TRBV19 combines with J gene TRBJ2-7; perhaps TRBD1 as D (6 bases). The CDR3 spans 14 residues. V shed 8 bases and J shed 6 bases, with 20 bases lying between them. Germline V gene lookup returns CDR1 LNHDA and CDR2 SQIVND (reference sequence). CDR3 amino acids: CASHPKGRGGEQYF. The CDR3 DNA is TGTGCCAGTCATCCCAAGGGCAGGGGCGGCGAGCAGTACTTC.

The DNA of the CDR3 is TGTGCCAGCAGCTTAGAGGGAGGGCCACGTCAGTGCTTCTTC. Translation: CASSLEGGPRQCFF. The chain carries TRBV7-2 and TRBJ2-1, with 7 positions matching TRBD2. CDR3 size: 14 residues. Germline trimming cut 1 base from V and 16 bases from J; bases unmatched to any gene: 13. Germline V lookup: CDR1 SGHTA, CDR2 FQGNSA.

The chain has TRBV3-1 (or the pseudogene TRBV3-2) and TRBJ1-1, with a tentative D call TRBD1 (5 bases). This CDR3 has 14 residues. Trimming took 7 bases from V and 0 from J, leaving 12 bases between them. Per the germline V gene, CDR1 is LGHDT and CDR2 is YNNKEL (reference sequence). The CDR3 spells CASKGSGMNTEAFF. The CDR3 DNA sequence: TGTGCCAGCAAGGGGTCAGGCATGAACACTGAAGCTTTCTTT.

The chain couples TRBV5-4 to TRBJ2-5; D not certain. Germline V gene lookup returns CDR1 SGHNT and CDR2 YYREEE (reference sequence). CDR3 length: 15 residues. The V gene lost 1 base and the J gene lost 4 bases, with 14 bases spanning the gap. CDR3 coding DNA: TGTGCCAGCAGCTTGTCGAGGCATACCAGAGAGACCCAGTACTTC. It yields the protein CASSLSRHTRETQYF.

J is TRBJ2-3 and V is TRBV19; TRBD1 aligns across 7 bases. This CDR3 spans 15 amino acids. In germline, CDR1 is LNHDA, CDR2 SQIVND (reference sequence). Losses at the gene ends were 4 bases for V and 4 bases for J; bases not matched to a gene: 8. CDR3 nucleotides: TGTGCCAGTAGTACCCCCGAGGGGGCGGCAGATACGCAGTATTTT. Protein: CASSTPEGAADTQYF.

The gene calls are TRBV19 and TRBJ2-1, with TRBD1 identical over 7 bases. Germline-derived CDR1 and CDR2 are LNHDA and SQIVND (reference sequence). The CDR3 covers 14 residues. Trimming took 4 bases from V and 7 from J; bases not matched to a gene: 7. The CDR3 protein is CASSKPGQRNEQFF. DNA of the CDR3: TGTGCCAGTAGTAAGCCGGGACAGCGGAATGAGCAGTTCTTC.

The chain couples TRBV9 to TRBJ2-1, with D possibly matching TRBD1 (5 bases). V lost 1 base, J lost 9 bases, and 14 bases lay in between. The germline V gene has CDR1 SGDLS and CDR2 YYNGEE. This CDR3 comprises 14 residues. The CDR3: CASSVNIARAEQFF. The CDR3 DNA reads as TGTGCCAGCAGCGTAAATATAGCCAGGGCTGAGCAGTTCTTC.

This clone was picked up a small number of times. V usage is TRBV3-1 (or the pseudogene TRBV3-2) and J usage is TRBJ1-1; unclear D gene. This CDR3 is 12 amino acids long. Germline V gene sequence: CDR1 LGHDT, CDR2 YNNKEL (reference sequence). Trimming left V 0 bases short and J 13 bases short, with 12 bases between. The CDR3: CASSQEGGNLFF. The CDR3 DNA follows: TGTGCCAGCAGCCAAGAAGGAGGGAATCTTTTCTTT.

The rearrangement uses TRBV3-1 (or the pseudogene TRBV3-2) and TRBJ2-2; TRBD2 matches 11 bases. CDR1 is LGHDT, CDR2 YNNKEL, per germline (reference sequence). The CDR3 contains 17 residues. The J segment lost 0 bases and the V segment lost 3 bases, leaving 3 bases of the junction unmatched. This CDR3 reads CASSHGLAGPNTGELFF. The CDR3 DNA follows: TGTGCCAGCAGCCACGGACTAGCGGGTCCGAACACCGGGGAGCTGTTTTTT.

The genes are TRBV12-3 or TRBV12-4 and TRBJ2-5; tentatively, D is TRBD1 (5 bases). The CDR3 consists of 12 residues. V was clipped by 7 bases and J by 7 bases, with 13 bases between them. The CDR3 region is CASTLGLGTQYF. In DNA, the CDR3 is TGTGCCAGCACCCTGGGGCTGGGGACCCAGTACTTC.

This clone has a single count. The chain combines TRBV4-1 with TRBJ2-7; TRBD1 agrees at 8 bases. Germline V gene sequence: CDR1 MGHRA, CDR2 YSYEKL. The CDR3 has 15 amino acids. V trimming: 4 bases; J trimming: 3 bases; junction bases outside the gene matches: 8. CDR3 protein: CASSLGGTGDYEQYF. The CDR3 DNA follows: TGCGCCAGCAGCCTAGGTGGGACAGGCGACTACGAGCAGTACTTC.

The chain is built from TRBV11-3 and TRBJ2-5; D ambiguous. Germline assignment: CDR1 SGHNT and CDR2 YENEEA. The CDR3 extends over 11 amino acids. Trimming shortened V by 5 bases and J by 4 bases, and 5 bases separated the two germline ends. CDR3 sequence reads: CASSGPETQYF. The CDR3 nucleotides are TGTGCCAGCAGCGGCCCAGAGACCCAGTACTTC. Filled out from reference TRBV11-3 and TRBJ2-5, the complete variable domain reads EAGVVQSPRYKIIEKKQPVAFWCNPISGHNTLYWYLQNLGQGPELLIRYENEEAVDDSQLPKDRFSAERLKGVDSTLKIQPAELGDSAVYLCASSGPETQYFGPGTRLLVL.

This chain joins TRBV28 and TRBJ2-7; maybe TRBD1 (6 bases). CDR3 size: 14 residues. Germline V gives CDR1 MDHEN, CDR2 SYDVKM. V was pared by 5 bases and J by 7 bases, with 18 bases between. The CDR3 is CASSGHAQGREQYF. The CDR3 nucleotides are TGTGCCAGCAGTGGCCACGCACAGGGCCGGGAGCAGTACTTC.

CDR3 in DNA: TGTGCCAGCAGTCAGGGCATTTACACTGAAGCTTTCTTT. Encoded protein: CASSQGIYTEAFF. The chain links TRBV6-5 to TRBJ1-1, with D perhaps matching TRBD1 (5 bases). This CDR3 is built from 13 residues. Deletions cut 5 bases from V and 3 bases from J, with 10 bases between. The germline CDR1 and CDR2 sequences are MNHEY and SVGAGI.

The chain employs TRBV2 and TRBJ2-1, with 11 positions matching TRBD1. This CDR3 has 13 amino acids. Germline CDR1 and CDR2: SNHLY and FYNNEI. V lost 8 bases and J lost 9; bases outside the gene matches: 6. The CDR3 DNA follows: TGTGCCAGCTCCTGGACAGGGGGCCCTGAGCAGTTCTTC. Protein product: CASSWTGGPEQFF.

The CDR3 nucleotides read TGTGCCAGCAGACTTCAGACAGGGGGCTGGTCACCCCTCCACTTT. Translation gives CASRLQTGGWSPLHF. The chain employs TRBV27 and TRBJ1-6, with 10 bases aligning to TRBD1. CDR1 is MNHEY, CDR2 SMNVEV, per germline (reference sequence). V trimming: 6 bases; J trimming: 10 bases; junction bases outside the gene matches: 9. The CDR3 spans 15 residues.

The rearrangement uses TRBV5-5 and TRBJ1-5; D is ambiguous. V was cut by 0 bases and J by 8 bases, with 15 bases left in between. Per germline, CDR1 SGHKS and CDR2 YYEKEE (reference sequence). The CDR3 is 15 amino acids. In DNA, the CDR3 is TGTGCCAGCAGCTTGGCCTTATGGGCAGCCGAGCCCCAGCATTTT. It is translated as CASSLALWAAEPQHF.

This rearrangement joins TRBV24-1 to TRBJ2-5; 10 nucleotides align to TRBD2. Germline trimming cut 4 bases from V and 5 bases from J; bases unmatched to any gene: 9. This CDR3 region has 16 residues. Germline V gene lookup returns CDR1 KGHDR and CDR2 SFDVKD. This chain's CDR3 is CATSESGRAGGETQYF. As DNA, the CDR3 is TGTGCCACCAGTGAGAGCGGTCGAGCGGGGGGGGAGACCCAGTACTTC.

The V and J genes are TRBV6-5 and TRBJ1-5, with 10 positions matching TRBD1. V shed 4 bases and J 7 bases; nucleotides not matched to a gene: 4. Germline V gene sequence: CDR1 MNHEY, CDR2 SVGAGI. The CDR3 consists of 14 residues. CDR3 DNA: TGTGCCAGCAGTTCTGCGACAGGGGGCCAGCCCCAGCATTTT. It yields the protein CASSSATGGQPQHF.